A single sample is the source of the 8 T cell receptor beta chains below, sequenced in a study of CD8 T cells in ankylosing spondylitis (dated by TCRdb to between 2016 and 2019). Study-wide conclusions, independent of this receptor: A TCR beta motif of seven or eight highly homologous amino acid variants appeared characteristic of blood from ankylosing spondylitis patients.

Library preparation was by 5' RACE. The data were produced on an Illumina HiSeq 2500. Through fastp at Q25 and MiXCR, TCRdb rebuilt clones from the public reads, retaining in-frame beta chains. Rows merge per CDR3 protein into single entries with the most common DNA and genes. In all, the sample holds around 890,000 distinct CDR3 sequences, and 10% to 15% of those were seen once. Of the sample, about 0.5% falls within the top ten clones. These receptors' targets are unknown. The specimen sequenced was blood, either unsorted or a sorted T cell fraction (not recorded which). All receptors come from a male donor with ankylosing spondylitis.

This clonotype was seen a handful of times. The rearrangement joins TRBV6-1 to TRBJ2-6; 7 bases align to TRBD1. CDR1 MNHNS and CDR2 SASEGT come from the germline V gene. The CDR3 is 16 residues long. V was clipped by 4 bases and J by 2 bases; unmatched bases: 5. CDR3: CASSAHRGTGANVLTF. The CDR3 bases are TGTGCCAGCAGTGCACACAGGGGTACTGGGGCCAACGTCCTGACTTTC.

This sequence joins TRBV2 and TRBJ2-3; TRBD2 agrees at 8 bases. V lost 7 bases to trimming and J lost 6 bases; unmatched junction nucleotides: 3. The CDR3 totals 12 residues. Germline V lookup: CDR1 SNHLY, CDR2 FYNNEI. In DNA, the CDR3 is TGTGCCAGCACGACTAGCGCCGATACGCAGTATTTT. As protein: CASTTSADTQYF.

This clonotype was counted a few times. The chain is built from TRBV6-2 or TRBV6-3 and TRBJ2-3, with unresolved D. Germline CDR1 is MNHEY and CDR2 is SVGEGT. This CDR3 is built from 12 residues. Trimming removed 10 bases from V and 4 bases from J, with 12 bases in between. CDR3 in amino acids: CATGSNADTQYF. CDR3 in DNA: TGTGCCACCGGATCAAACGCAGATACGCAGTATTTT.

This clonotype was seen a handful of times. J is TRBJ1-5 and V is TRBV10-3, with D hard to call. V shed 3 bases and J shed 7 bases, with 7 bases lying between them. The CDR3 totals 12 residues. Germline V gene data show CDR1 as ENHRY and CDR2 as SYGVKD. In DNA form, the CDR3 reads TGTGCCATCAGTGACCTTGGACAGCCCCAGCATTTT. This translates into CAISDLGQPQHF.

This clonotype was picked up a small number of times. The rearrangement links TRBV7-2 to TRBJ2-1; weak D call: TRBD2 (5 bases). Germline V gene sequence: CDR1 SGHTA, CDR2 FQGNSA. V lost 5 bases to trimming and J lost 9 bases, with 17 bases between them. The CDR3 is 14 residues long. The CDR3 sequence: CASSPRAGFGEQFF. In DNA, the CDR3 is TGTGCCAGCAGCCCCCGCGCGGGTTTCGGTGAGCAGTTCTTC.

This clonotype came up a few times. The V call is TRBV5-8, the J call TRBJ2-7; the D is unclear. V was trimmed by 4 bases and J by 3 bases, leaving 11 bases between them. Germline values: CDR1 SGHTS, CDR2 YDEGEE. CDR3 size: 13 residues. The CDR3: CASSRLRNYEQYF. CDR3 DNA: TGTGCCAGCAGCCGCCTTCGAAACTACGAGCAGTACTTC.

In this sample, this clonotype turned up many times. This chain links TRBV7-3 with TRBJ2-1; TRBD2 matches 7 bases. Unmatched junction bases numbered 4, after V lost 5 bases and J lost 0 bases. This CDR3 contains 15 residues. In germline, CDR1 is SGHTA, CDR2 FQGTGA. CDR3 DNA sequence: TGTGCCAGCAGCCGCGGGGGTAGCTCCTACAATGAGCAGTTCTTC. Residues: CASSRGGSSYNEQFF.

This clonotype was seen a handful of times. The V and J genes are TRBV5-1 and TRBJ2-1; D is possibly TRBD2 (6 bases). The CDR3 length is 12 residues. Germline lookup yields CDR1 SGHRS and CDR2 YFSETQ. V lost 3 bases and J lost 9, with 10 bases in between. The CDR3, as DNA: TGCGCCAGCAGCTGGCAGGGAGGTGAGCAGTTCTTC. It specifies CASSWQGGEQFF.